This T cell receptor (beta chain) was observed in a study of radiotherapy plus CTLA-4 blockade in lung cancer. Whole-study context: Objective response was observed in more than 15% of patients, and disease control in less than 35%.

Remarks on this clone: Its target is unknown.

Deletions cut 4 bases from V and 9 bases from J, with 15 bases between. The CDR3 is 13 residues long. CDR1 and CDR2 from the germline V gene are MNHEY and SVGAGI. Overall study findings and caveats: Best predicting response, reportedly, were early blood T cell clone dynamics, with interferon-beta. Once radiotherapy plus ipilimumab had been given, TCR clones derived from tumor expanded in blood.

Data came from immunoSEQ multiplex PCR; TCRdb stores just in-frame clones and leaves some out. The table lists around 82,000 clones, about 87% of them singletons, with over 15% in the top ten. This clonotype originated in a human donor with non-small cell lung cancer that progressed on radiotherapy plus ipilimumab. The material sequenced was peripheral blood, taken from a patient treated with radiotherapy plus ipilimumab. The chain couples TRBV6-5 to TRBJ2-5, with a possible D match to TRBD2 (5 bases). As DNA, the CDR3 is TGTGCCAGCAGTTTGGACTCCCTGGGGTCCCAGTACTTC. Encoded protein: CASSLDSLGSQYF.